What follows are 21 T cell receptor beta chains derived from one specimen sequenced in a study of T cell clones after liver transplantation. Measured with immunoSEQ multiplex PCR; TCRdb has only the in-frame clones, and not every one. The sample holds about 99,000 clones, around 80% seen once. This specimen was CD4+ T cells from blood, taken approximately 50 months after liver transplant. The receptors stem from a human patient who received a liver transplant. Certain T cells may be donor cells from the graft.

The V call is TRBV9, the J call TRBJ2-7; TRBD2 matches at 10 bases. Trimming took 0 bases from V and 4 from J; bases not matched to a gene: 4. There are 15 residues in the CDR3. CDR1 is SGDLS and CDR2 is YYNGEE in the germline V gene. The CDR3 nucleotides read TGTGCCAGCAGCGTAGAGCCTAGCGGGAGTTACGAGCAGTACTTC. It is translated as CASSVEPSGSYEQYF.

The CDR3 region is CASGVSGGSYEQYF. The DNA of the CDR3 is TGTGCCAGCGGAGTGTCGGGGGGCTCCTACGAGCAGTACTTC. V is TRBV6-5 and J is TRBJ2-5; 7 positions match TRBD2. TRBJ2-7 explains the end of the DNA better; the J call may be wrong. This CDR3 is built from 14 residues. Germline values: CDR1 MNHEY, CDR2 SVGAGI.

CDR3 sequence (DNA): TGTGCCAGCAGCTTATCGTATACTGAAGCTTTCTTT. Amino acid sequence: CASSLSYTEAFF. The chain recombines TRBV7-6 with TRBJ1-1; D unclear. The V gene's germline CDR1 is SGHVS and CDR2 FNYEAQ. The CDR3 totals 12 residues. Trimming left V 2 bases short and J 5 bases short, with 6 bases between.

V is TRBV21-1 and J is TRBJ2-4; the table names TRBD2, a call not compared with the DNA. TRBV21-1 is noted as a pseudogene. CDR3 length: 11 residues. The CDR3 region is CASTLKNIQYF. The CDR3 DNA sequence: TGTGCCAGCACCCTAAAAAACATTCAGTACTTC.

This rearrangement joins TRBV9 to TRBJ2-1; D remains unclear. The CDR3 sequence is 18 residues long. The germline V gene has CDR1 SGDLS and CDR2 YYNGEE. Trimming took 0 bases from V and 4 from J, leaving 20 bases between them. DNA of the CDR3: TGTGCCAGCAGCGTAGGGGGATTTACAAACTCAGCATACAATGAGCAGTTCTTC. Protein: CASSVGGFTNSAYNEQFF.

V is TRBV6-1 and J is TRBJ2-7; 8 bases match TRBD2. CDR1 is MNHNS, CDR2 SASEGT, per germline. This CDR3 has 14 amino acids. The V and J ends lost 7 bases and 0 bases, in that order; junction bases with no gene match: 5. This CDR3 is CASTLAGPSYEQYF. DNA of the CDR3: TGTGCCAGCACCTTAGCGGGACCCTCCTACGAGCAGTACTTC.

This sequence joins TRBV2 and TRBJ2-3; no clear D gene. V dropped 6 bases and J dropped 1 base, with 8 bases sitting between them. CDR3 length: 13 amino acids. Germline-derived CDR1 and CDR2 are SNHLY and FYNNEI. CDR3 region: CASRADGTDTQYF. The CDR3 DNA reads TGTGCCAGCAGAGCCGACGGCACAGATACGCAGTATTTT.

CDR3 nucleotide sequence: TGTGCCAGCAGCTTAGGGCTCCGGGGGTCGCAGGATGAAAAACTGTTTTTT. Protein sequence: CASSLGLRGSQDEKLFF. The V call is TRBV7-9, the J call TRBJ1-4, with D possibly matching TRBD1 (5 bases). CDR3 size: 17 residues. Germline V gene sequence: CDR1 SEHNR, CDR2 FQNEAQ (reference sequence). Trimming took off 1 base at V and 6 bases at J, with 18 bases between the two ends. Full variable domain (remainder filled in from reference TRBV7-9 and TRBJ1-4): DTGVSQNPRHKITKRGQNVTFRCDPISEHNRLYWYRQTLGQGPEFLTYFQNEAQLEKSRLLSDRFSAERPKGSFSTLEIQRTEQGDSAMYLCASSLGLRGSQDEKLFFGSGTQLSVL.

The chain has TRBV6-1 and TRBJ1-3, with D perhaps matching TRBD1 (5 bases). CDR1 and CDR2 (germline): MNHNS, SASEGT. The V end was cut by 4 bases, the J end by 3 bases, with 16 bases between. The CDR3 totals 16 residues. CDR3 nucleotides: TGTGCCAGCAGTGGGGGCCCCCGGCGCGTTGGAAACACCATATATTTT. Translated, it gives CASSGGPRRVGNTIYF.

The chain combines TRBV7-3 with TRBJ2-5; TRBD2 agrees at 10 bases. CDR3 size: 15 residues. Losses at the gene ends were 4 bases for V and 1 base for J; bases not matched to a gene: 3. The germline V gene encodes CDR1 SGHTA and CDR2 FQGTGA. CDR3 residues: CASSSTSGVQETQYF. Here the CDR3 DNA reads TGTGCCAGCAGCTCAACTAGCGGGGTCCAAGAGACCCAGTACTTC.

This clone was seen just once. The rearrangement uses TRBV9 and TRBJ1-6; 8 bases agree with TRBD1. The germline V gene has CDR1 SGDLS and CDR2 YYNGEE. This CDR3 comprises 17 residues. With V trimmed by 3 bases and J by 7 bases, 12 bases remained unmatched. CDR3 coding DNA: TGTGCCAGCAGCGCACGCACAGACAGGGGCCGCAATTCACCCCTCCACTTT. Translation gives CASSARTDRGRNSPLHF.

The rearrangement joins TRBV30 to TRBJ2-5; 8 bases agree with TRBD1. The J segment lost 0 bases and the V segment lost 0 bases, leaving 3 bases of the junction unmatched. CDR1 is GTSNPN and CDR2 is SVGIG in the germline V gene (reference sequence). The CDR3 loop spans 15 amino acids. CDR3 sequence reads: CAWSVHRGYQETQYF. The CDR3 nucleotides read TGTGCCTGGAGTGTACACAGGGGGTACCAAGAGACCCAGTACTTC.

The gene calls are TRBV28 and TRBJ1-4, with a tentative D call TRBD1 (5 bases). Trimming stripped 6 bases from V and 8 bases from J, with 16 bases between. Germline V lookup: CDR1 MDHEN, CDR2 SYDVKM. The CDR3 totals 14 residues. CDR3 coding DNA: TGTGCCAGCAGCACACCGGGGCGGAGAGAAAAACTGTTTTTT. It is translated as CASSTPGRREKLFF.

The chain has TRBV6-1 and TRBJ2-7; a weak D match, TRBD2 (5 bases). Germline assignment: CDR1 MNHNS and CDR2 SASEGT. V was trimmed by 5 bases and J by 0 bases, leaving 14 bases between them. The CDR3 totals 15 residues. The CDR3 DNA reads TGTGCCAGCAGTTCACTAGTTACGAGCTCCTACGAGCAGTACTTC. It yields the protein CASSSLVTSSYEQYF.

The chain carries TRBV25-1 and TRBJ1-1; D uncertain. The length of the CDR3 is 11 residues. V was shortened by 8 bases and J by 1 base, with 5 bases between the two germline ends. Germline CDR1 and CDR2: MGHDK and SYGVNS. CDR3 protein: CASRRNTEAFF. The DNA for the CDR3 is TGTGCCAGCCGAAGGAACACTGAAGCTTTCTTT.

This chain uses TRBV6-5 with TRBJ1-6, with 7 bases fitting TRBD1. CDR3 length: 14 residues. J was trimmed by 5 bases and V by 6 bases; bases with no gene match: 4. Germline-derived CDR1 and CDR2 are MNHEY and SVGAGI. The chain's CDR3 is CASSLQGNNSPLHF. CDR3 nucleotides: TGTGCCAGCAGCTTACAGGGGAATAATTCACCCCTCCACTTT.

V and J are TRBV6-5 and TRBJ1-2, with a possible D match to TRBD1 (6 bases). This CDR3 has 13 residues. Trimming cost V 5 bases and J 8 bases, with 15 bases left between them. The germline CDR1 and CDR2 sequences are MNHEY and SVGAGI. Here the CDR3 reads CASSHPTGSGYTF. In nucleotides, the CDR3 is TGTGCCAGCAGTCATCCTACAGGGTCAGGCTACACCTTC.

The genes are TRBV27 and TRBJ2-6; 14 nucleotides align to TRBD2. The CDR3 has 19 residues. The germline V gene has CDR1 MNHEY and CDR2 SMNVEV (reference sequence). The ends lost 5 bases at V and 3 bases at J; junction bases unmatched: 9. The CDR3 DNA reads as TGTGCCAGCAGTAAGACTAGCGGGAGGGCCTTGGGTGGGGCCAACGTCCTGACTTTC. As protein: CASSKTSGRALGGANVLTF.

V and J are TRBV2 and TRBJ1-4, with 7 nucleotides matching TRBD1. The junction had 4 bases not matched to a gene; V was cut back by 3 bases and J by 6 bases. The CDR3 has 14 amino acids. Germline CDR1 and CDR2: SNHLY and FYNNEI. CDR3 amino acids: CASSESRGDEKLFF. The CDR3 DNA reads TGTGCCAGCAGTGAGAGCAGGGGGGATGAAAAACTGTTTTTT.

With respect to this clone: Other DNA sequences of this sample code for an identical CDR3. The chain has TRBV27 and TRBJ1-5, with D possibly matching TRBD1 (5 bases). Per germline, CDR1 MNHEY and CDR2 SMNVEV (reference sequence). This CDR3 spans 15 amino acids. The germline V and J ends were trimmed by 8 bases and 6 bases, with 20 bases remaining between them. Written as DNA, the CDR3 is TGTGCCAGCTCCCCAGCGGGGGGATCGGGTCAGCCCCAGCATTTT. Translating gives CASSPAGGSGQPQHF.

This clone was seen a single time. The V and J genes are TRBV20-1 and TRBJ1-1; unclear D gene. V dropped 8 bases and J dropped 0 bases, with 7 bases sitting between them. From germline, CDR1 is DFQATT and CDR2 SNEGSKA (reference sequence). This CDR3 region has 11 residues. Written as DNA, the CDR3 is TGCAGTTTCACCCTGAACACTGAAGCTTTCTTT. Protein sequence: CSFTLNTEAFF.